The 4 T cell receptor beta chains listed next were all sequenced from one sample in a study of CD8+ T cells in alopecia areata. Treatment reported: oral pan-JAK inhibitor, 5-10 mg twice daily. Sequencing relied on a cDNA template that was reverse transcribed from extracted RNA. The table came from immunoSEQ multiplex PCR; TCRdb's copy has only in-frame clones and leaves some out. This table holds 190,000 or so clones, roughly 50% found once. Specimen: CD8+ T cells sorted from blood, collected at week 24, from a patient treated with tofacitinib. All receptors derive from a human donor with alopecia areata.

This chain joins TRBV9 and TRBJ1-5; 7 nucleotides match TRBD1. The CDR3 is 14 residues long. Germline trimming cut 2 bases from V and 3 bases from J; bases unmatched to any gene: 2. Per germline, CDR1 SGDLS and CDR2 YYNGEE. CDR3 DNA: TGTGCCAGCAGCGTCGGACAGGTCAATCAGCCCCAGCATTTT. Translating gives CASSVGQVNQPQHF. Variable domain in full (rest from reference TRBV9 and TRBJ1-5): DSGVTQTPKHLITATGQRVTLRCSPRSGDLSVYWYQQSLDQGLQFLIQYYNGEERAKGNILERFSAQQFPDLHSELNLSSLELGDSALYFCASSVGQVNQPQHFGDGTRLSIL.

The chain employs TRBV6-6 and TRBJ1-1, with 9 bases aligning to TRBD1. Germline loops: CDR1 MNHNY, CDR2 SVGAGI (reference sequence). Germline trimming cut 5 bases from V and 0 bases from J; bases unmatched to any gene: 4. This CDR3 is built from 15 residues. The CDR3 nucleotides are TGTGCCAGCAGTGCGAGGACAGGGGTGAACACTGAAGCTTTCTTT. This translates into CASSARTGVNTEAFF.

The chain is built from TRBV5-1 and TRBJ2-7; 10 bases map to TRBD1. Germline lookup yields CDR1 SGHRS and CDR2 YFSETQ. V was clipped by 3 bases and J by 5 bases; unmatched bases: 5. There are 14 residues in the CDR3. The CDR3 sequence is CASSWSGTGDEQYF. CDR3 DNA: TGCGCCAGCAGCTGGTCCGGGACAGGGGACGAGCAGTACTTC.

The V and J genes are TRBV6-1 and TRBJ2-5; D might be TRBD1 or TRBD2, each matching 5 bases. With 8 bases removed from V and 5 bases from J, the gap between germline ends came to 18 bases. Germline V gives CDR1 MNHNS, CDR2 SASEGT. The CDR3 spans 14 residues. The CDR3, as DNA: TGTGCCAGCTTACGGACTGCTAAGGGGGAGACCCAGTACTTC. It codes for CASLRTAKGETQYF.